This section outlines one T cell receptor (beta chain) sequence together with its context. As handled by the study authors: Reference gene primers were amplified, and this amplification served to estimate nucleated cell counts. Method: immunoSEQ multiplex PCR; TCRdb's copy keeps in-frame clones and lacks some. That table supplies the V and J calls and clone size; D and trimming were determined from the DNA. The data hold roughly 240,000 clones, with 65% to 90% observed a single time. This sample stems from a study of blood T cell repertoires in COVID-19. Whole-study context: The cDNA or gDNA used as material had been derived from T cells, B-cell-depleted T cells, or PBMCs.

V was shortened by 3 bases and J by 4 bases, with 20 bases between the two germline ends. The CDR3 is made up of 17 amino acids. The V gene's germline CDR1 is MDHEN and CDR2 SYDVKM. The sample taken for sequencing was peripheral blood. V gene TRBV28 combines with J gene TRBJ2-3, with a tentative D call TRBD2 (6 bases). The receptor comes from a woman aged 70-85 years with acute or convalescent COVID-19. This CDR3 is CASSLDPGRGMSDTQYF. CDR3 in DNA: TGTGCCAGCAGTTTGGACCCTGGACGGGGGATGTCAGATACGCAGTATTTT.